This passage covers 24 T cell receptor beta chains from one sample sequenced in a study of T cell changes during pregnancy in multiple sclerosis. The protocol was immunoSEQ multiplex PCR, while the TCRdb copy is restricted to in-frame clones and leaves out a portion. The repertoire holds around 50,000 clones, with around nine tenths as singletons. The sequencing input was peripheral blood from another person, used as feeder cells. The receptors come from a human donor whose cells served as feeder cells for cultures in a pregnancy study.

V is TRBV14 and J is TRBJ2-7; D perhaps matches TRBD2 (6 bases). CDR1 and CDR2 from the germline V gene are SGHDN and FVKESK. Trimming removed 3 bases from V and 2 bases from J, with 14 bases in between. CDR3 length: 15 amino acids. CDR3 protein: CASSQRRGGAYEQYF. In nucleotides, the CDR3 is TGTGCCAGCAGCCAGCGGAGGGGCGGAGCCTACGAGCAGTACTTC.

This chain links TRBV5-1 with TRBJ2-1; possibly TRBD2 for D (6 bases). Trimming removed 3 bases from V and 2 bases from J, with 18 bases in between. This CDR3 comprises 17 residues. CDR1 is SGHRS and CDR2 is YFSETQ in the germline V gene. The CDR3 loop is CASSSSVSGGAYNEQFF. The CDR3 nucleotides are TGCGCCAGCAGCTCGAGTGTCTCGGGCGGGGCCTACAATGAGCAGTTCTTC.

V gene TRBV11-2 combines with J gene TRBJ1-1, with 7 bases that match TRBD1. The CDR3 spans 16 residues. The V and J ends lost 1 base and 5 bases, in that order; junction bases with no gene match: 10. Germline values: CDR1 SGHAT, CDR2 FQNNGV. The CDR3 region has the DNA TGTGCCAGCAGCTTAGTAGGCGCAGGGGGTCGGACTGAAGCTTTCTTT. Its translation: CASSLVGAGGRTEAFF. Using reference TRBV11-2 and TRBJ1-1 for the parts outside the CDR3, the full variable domain is EAGVAQSPRYKIIEKRQSVAFWCNPISGHATLYWYQQILGQGPKLLIQFQNNGVVDDSQLPKDRFSAERLKGVDSTLKIQPAKLEDSAVYLCASSLVGAGGRTEAFFGQGTRLTVV.

The genes are TRBV6-6 and TRBJ2-3, with D hard to call. Trimming removed 2 bases at V and 4 bases at J, with 16 bases between. This CDR3 has 16 amino acids. The germline V gene has CDR1 MNHNY and CDR2 SVGAGI (reference sequence). The CDR3 sequence: CASSYQDQYVSDTQYF. CDR3 coding DNA: TGTGCCAGCAGTTACCAGGACCAATATGTTTCAGATACGCAGTATTTT.

This rearrangement joins TRBV19 to TRBJ2-2, with TRBD2 identical over 8 bases. CDR3 length: 14 residues. Germline trimming cut 7 bases from V and 3 bases from J; bases unmatched to any gene: 4. Germline V gives CDR1 LNHDA, CDR2 SQIVND (reference sequence). In DNA form, the CDR3 reads TGTGCCAGTAAGGGAGCGGGGGACACCGGGGAGCTGTTTTTT. This gives the protein CASKGAGDTGELFF.

The chain has TRBV28 and TRBJ2-7; TRBD1 agrees at 9 bases. The CDR3 totals 17 residues. V was clipped by 1 base and J by 7 bases; unmatched bases: 14. Germline CDR1 MDHEN, CDR2 SYDVKM. The chain's CDR3 is CASSLSRDRVELGEQYF. The CDR3 region has the DNA TGTGCCAGCAGTTTATCCCGGGACAGGGTCGAACTTGGGGAGCAGTACTTC.

The chain employs TRBV4-2 and TRBJ2-1, with 13 bases that match TRBD2. Germline V CDR1 and CDR2: LGHNA, YNFKEQ. The V segment lost 4 bases and the J segment 0 bases; nucleotides outside the gene matches: 9. CDR3 size: 19 residues. The CDR3 loop is CASSLRTSGSASSYNEQFF. The CDR3 region has the DNA TGTGCCAGCAGCCTCAGGACTAGCGGGAGCGCTAGCTCCTACAATGAGCAGTTCTTC.

The chain combines TRBV19 with TRBJ1-1; no reliable D call. Trimming removed 6 bases at V and 2 bases at J, with 16 bases between. The germline V gene has CDR1 LNHDA and CDR2 SQIVND (reference sequence). CDR3 length equals 15 residues. The CDR3 DNA is TGTGCCAGTAGGCTGCACGCGGGAGGTAACACTGAAGCTTTCTTT. It specifies CASRLHAGGNTEAFF.

V gene TRBV28 combines with J gene TRBJ2-5; TRBD1 is a possible D gene (6 bases). The CDR3 runs 14 residues. Germline CDR1 and CDR2: MDHEN and SYDVKM. With 4 bases removed from V and 7 bases from J, the gap between germline ends came to 16 bases. CDR3 sequence (DNA): TGTGCCAGCAGTTCATCGACAGGCCGTGGGACCCAGTACTTC. Its protein product is CASSSSTGRGTQYF.

This clone was seen a handful of times. The V call is TRBV6-5, the J call TRBJ1-5, with D possibly matching TRBD1 (6 bases). The CDR3 totals 13 residues. The germline V gene has CDR1 MNHEY and CDR2 SVGAGI. The V end lost 2 bases, the J end lost 4 bases, and 6 bases lay between the germline ends. CDR3 in DNA: TGTGCCAGCAGTTACAGGGGGAATCAGCCCCAGCATTTT. Translation gives CASSYRGNQPQHF.

V usage is TRBV7-2 and J usage is TRBJ2-3, with D perhaps matching TRBD2 (7 bases). The V gene's germline CDR1 is SGHTA and CDR2 FQGNSA. V was cut by 1 base and J by 5 bases, with 13 bases left in between. There are 15 residues in the CDR3. CDR3 nucleotide sequence: TGTGCCAGCAGCTTAGTCGCGGGGGCCGGAGATACGCAGTATTTT. Translated: CASSLVAGAGDTQYF. Supplemented by reference TRBV7-2 and TRBJ2-3, the full variable domain reads GAGVSQSPSNKVTEKGKDVELRCDPISGHTALYWYRQSLGQGLEFLIYFQGNSAPDKSGLPSDRFSAERTGGSVSTLTIQRTQQEDSAVYLCASSLVAGAGDTQYFGPGTRLTVL.

The rearrangement links TRBV13 to TRBJ1-1, with D perhaps TRBD1 (6 bases). V gave up 5 bases and J gave up 6 bases, with 25 bases separating them. Germline CDR1 PRHDT, CDR2 FYEKMQ (reference sequence). The CDR3 length is 17 residues. The CDR3 reads CASSRIGKQTGIAEAFF. The CDR3 DNA follows: TGTGCCAGCAGCCGTATCGGAAAACAGACAGGCATCGCTGAAGCTTTCTTT.

The chain combines TRBV6-1 with TRBJ2-1, with D possibly matching TRBD1 (6 bases). The CDR3 runs to 14 residues. The ends were cut back, 2 bases at V and 4 bases at J, with 9 bases in the middle. Looked up from germline, CDR1 is MNHNS and CDR2 is SASEGT. In DNA, the CDR3 is TGTGCCAGCAGTGAACAACAGGGATACAATGAGCAGTTCTTC. Amino acid sequence: CASSEQQGYNEQFF.

V gene TRBV9 combines with J gene TRBJ2-2, with a possible D match to TRBD2 (7 bases). The CDR3 loop spans 15 amino acids. V was cut by 6 bases and J by 7 bases, with 19 bases left in between. Germline values: CDR1 SGDLS, CDR2 YYNGEE. The CDR3, as DNA: TGTGCCAGCACCTTGGGGGGGGGCGCAAACGGGGAGCTGTTTTTT. Protein sequence: CASTLGGGANGELFF.

Only a few counts were recorded for this clone. The rearrangement links TRBV6-1 to TRBJ1-2, with TRBD1 as a possible D gene (5 bases). The germline CDR1 and CDR2 sequences are MNHNS and SASEGT. Trimming took off 2 bases at V and 5 bases at J, with 18 bases between the two ends. CDR3 length: 16 amino acids. CDR3: CASSERATGLMYGYTF. The CDR3 region has the DNA TGTGCCAGCAGTGAAAGGGCAACGGGACTTATGTATGGCTACACCTTC.

The V and J genes are TRBV25-1 and TRBJ2-1, with D perhaps being TRBD1 or TRBD2 (5 bases each). Trimming stripped 5 bases from V and 5 bases from J, with 10 bases between. Germline loops: CDR1 MGHDK, CDR2 SYGVNS. The CDR3 loop spans 13 amino acids. The CDR3 region is CASSLGRHNEQFF. CDR3 in DNA: TGTGCCAGCAGTCTGGGACGGCACAATGAGCAGTTCTTC.

V and J are TRBV7-2 and TRBJ2-3; 9 bases align to TRBD2. This CDR3 has 17 residues. J gave up 2 bases and V 1 base, and 7 bases lay outside the gene matches. The germline V gene has CDR1 SGHTA and CDR2 FQGNSA. This chain's CDR3 is CASSLEASGIPTDTQYF. Written as DNA, the CDR3 is TGTGCCAGCAGCTTAGAGGCTAGCGGGATACCCACAGATACGCAGTATTTT.

This chain connects TRBV7-9 to TRBJ1-4, with 7 bases aligning to TRBD1. The V gene's germline CDR1 is SEHNR and CDR2 FQNEAQ (reference sequence). J gave up 5 bases and V 1 base, and 4 bases lay outside the gene matches. The CDR3 totals 15 residues. The CDR3 here is CASSLGGQINEKLFF. CDR3 bases: TGTGCCAGCAGCTTAGGGGGACAGATAAATGAAAAACTGTTTTTT.

The chain employs TRBV2 and TRBJ1-2, with 8 bases lining up with TRBD1. This CDR3 spans 13 amino acids. The V gene end was trimmed by 3 bases and the J gene end by 6 bases; junction bases not matched to a gene: 3. CDR1 is SNHLY and CDR2 is FYNNEI in the germline V gene. The CDR3 region has the DNA TGTGCCAGCAGTGAGTCGACAGGGGATGGCTACACCTTC. This sequence encodes CASSESTGDGYTF.

The gene calls are TRBV7-2 and TRBJ2-7; D is perhaps TRBD1 (7 bases). The CDR3 has 14 residues. Germline V gives CDR1 SGHTA, CDR2 FQGNSA. The ends were cut back, 0 bases at V and 6 bases at J, with 12 bases in the middle. The CDR3 nucleotides read TGTGCCAGCAGCTTAGCCGGCCAGGGGGGCGAGCAGTACTTC. Translating it yields CASSLAGQGGEQYF.

The chain carries TRBV21-1 and TRBJ2-1; whether TRBD2, the table's D call, matches the DNA was not checked. TRBV21-1 is a pseudogene. The CDR3 has 14 residues. The CDR3 sequence is CASSNYPGWNEQFF. CDR3 DNA sequence: TGTGCCAGCAGCAATTACCCGGGGTGGAATGAGCAGTTCTTC.

The chain combines TRBV30 with TRBJ1-4; D possibly corresponds to TRBD1 (6 bases). The CDR3 is 13 amino acids. The germline gives CDR1 GTSNPN, CDR2 SVGIG (reference sequence). The V end was cut by 5 bases, the J end by 4 bases, with 11 bases between. CDR3 region: CAWGGQNNEKLFF. The DNA of the CDR3 is TGTGCCTGGGGAGGACAGAATAATGAAAAACTGTTTTTT.

The V call is TRBV28, the J call TRBJ2-7; TRBD2 matches at 16 bases. This CDR3 spans 17 amino acids. J was trimmed by 2 bases and V by 4 bases; bases with no gene match: 5. Per germline, CDR1 MDHEN and CDR2 SYDVKM. CDR3 nucleotides: TGTGCCAGCAGTTCCCCGGGACTAGCGGGAGGGCCCTACGAGCAGTACTTC. This sequence encodes CASSSPGLAGGPYEQYF.

Details on this clone: An end of the junction does not agree with germline; a read error may underlie this. This sequence joins TRBV7-9 and TRBJ2-7; the D gene is possibly TRBD2 (6 bases). Germline V gene sequence: CDR1 SEHNR, CDR2 FQNEAQ (reference sequence). The length of the CDR3 is 14 residues. The DNA for the CDR3 is TGTGCCAGCAGCTCCGATAGCGGTTCCTACGCGCAGTACTTC. It translates to CASSSDSGSYAQYF.